The 27 T cell receptor beta chains in this list originate from one sample, sequenced in a study of shared clonotypes between healthy human individuals. Generated by immunoSEQ multiplex PCR, the TCRdb table keeps only in-frame clones and is missing some. The table has about 1.1 million clones, approximately 77% seen once. Sequenced sample: memory CD4+ T cells from PBMCs. Stated subset: CD45RA-negative fraction. Source of these receptors: a man younger than 35 in good health. Some clones in this sample may be carry-over from other donors' samples.

This clone has a single count. CDR3 region: CASSYSEQGASEQYF. The DNA for the CDR3 is TGTGCCAGCAGTTACTCCGAACAGGGGGCCAGCGAGCAGTACTTC. This rearrangement joins TRBV6-5 to TRBJ2-7, with 9 positions matching TRBD1. The CDR3 sequence is 15 residues long. V gave up 0 bases and J gave up 6 bases; unmatched junction bases: 6. Germline V gives CDR1 MNHEY, CDR2 SVGAGI.

This sequence joins TRBV4-3 and TRBJ2-3; 7 positions match TRBD2. The trim removed 4 bases at V and 0 bases at J, leaving 4 bases unmatched. Germline values: CDR1 LGHNA, CDR2 YSLEER. The CDR3 extends over 15 amino acids. As DNA, the CDR3 is TGCGCCAGCAGCCGAAGCGGGGCTAGCACAGATACGCAGTATTTT. This codes for CASSRSGASTDTQYF.

The rearrangement joins TRBV10-3 to TRBJ2-3, with 9 bases lining up with TRBD1. The CDR3 loop spans 19 amino acids. Germline loops: CDR1 ENHRY, CDR2 SYGVKD. V gave up 1 base and J gave up 0 bases; unmatched junction bases: 11. CDR3 bases: TGTGCCATCAGTGAGTACTCCCCGTGGACAGGGGAGAGCACAGATACGCAGTATTTT. Amino acid sequence: CAISEYSPWTGESTDTQYF.

In its sample, this clone was seen once. The chain carries TRBV2 and TRBJ1-2; D remains ambiguous. Germline CDR1 is SNHLY and CDR2 is FYNNEI. V was shortened by 2 bases and J by 7 bases, with 17 bases between the two germline ends. The CDR3 has 15 amino acids. DNA for the CDR3: TGTGCCAGCAGTGAAACTAGGCAGGAGCTAAGTGGCTACACCTTC. Translating it yields CASSETRQELSGYTF.

A word on this clone: A much larger clone sits a single nucleotide away, making a read error possible. The V gene is TRBV13, the J gene TRBJ2-7; D is unresolved. The V gene lost 3 bases and the J gene lost 1 base, with 1 base spanning the gap. This CDR3 has 11 residues. CDR1 and CDR2 (germline): PRHDT, FYEKMQ (reference sequence). The CDR3: CASSFSYEQYF. In DNA form, the CDR3 reads TGTGCCAGCAGCTTTTCCTACGAGCAGTACTTC.

This clone has more than one count but fewer than ten. This chain uses TRBV19 with TRBJ1-5; D is perhaps TRBD1 (5 bases). The ends were cut back, 2 bases at V and 7 bases at J, with 9 bases in the middle. CDR1 is LNHDA and CDR2 is SQIVND in the germline V gene (reference sequence). This CDR3 comprises 13 residues. The chain's CDR3 is CASSISREQPQHF. The CDR3 DNA is TGTGCCAGTAGTATAAGCAGGGAACAGCCCCAGCATTTT.

The gene calls are TRBV7-2 and TRBJ2-3; D not resolved. The germline gives CDR1 SGHTA, CDR2 FQGNSA. Deletions cut 5 bases from V and 1 base from J, with 7 bases between. The CDR3 is 13 amino acids. The CDR3 DNA reads TGTGCCAGCAGCCCCCAGGGCACAGATACGCAGTATTTT. This translates into CASSPQGTDTQYF.

This rearrangement joins TRBV28 to TRBJ2-3, with unresolved D. The V gene lost 10 bases and the J gene lost 2 bases, with 16 bases spanning the gap. CDR1 is MDHEN, CDR2 SYDVKM, per germline. CDR3 length equals 14 residues. CDR3 amino acids: CATGTEVLTDTQYF. CDR3 sequence (DNA): TGTGCCACCGGAACAGAAGTTCTCACAGATACGCAGTATTTT.

This clone was seen more than once but under ten times. V is TRBV18 and J is TRBJ2-3; possibly TRBD1 for D (6 bases). V was pared by 4 bases and J by 0 bases, with 8 bases between. Germline V lookup: CDR1 KGHSH, CDR2 LQKENI. This CDR3 region has 14 residues. The CDR3 is CASSRDTSTDTQYF. The CDR3 bases are TGTGCCAGCTCACGGGACACTAGCACAGATACGCAGTATTTT.

This clone has just a few counts. A much larger clone differs from this one at a single base, so this may be a read error. This sample also contains other DNA sequences that code for the same CDR3. The V call is TRBV11-3, the J call TRBJ1-1; 9 nucleotides agree with TRBD1. The CDR3 sequence is 13 residues long. The V gene's germline CDR1 is SGHNT and CDR2 YENEEA. Trimming at V came to 3 bases and at J to 4 bases, leaving 0 bases not matched to a gene. CDR3 residues: CASSLDRGTEAFF. The CDR3 DNA reads as TGTGCCAGCAGCTTGGACAGGGGCACTGAAGCTTTCTTT.

J is TRBJ2-1 and V is TRBV9; possibly TRBD1 or TRBD2 for D (5 bases each). Germline CDR1 is SGDLS and CDR2 is YYNGEE. V lost 3 bases and J 8 bases, leaving 15 bases between the germline ends. The CDR3 sequence is 14 residues long. The CDR3 nucleotides are TGTGCCAGCAGCGGGGGACGTGGAGGCGATGAGCAGTTCTTC. This gives the protein CASSGGRGGDEQFF. The complete variable domain, with remaining parts taken from reference TRBV9 and TRBJ2-1, reads DSGVTQTPKHLITATGQRVTLRCSPRSGDLSVYWYQQSLDQGLQFLIQYYNGEERAKGNILERFSAQQFPDLHSELNLSSLELGDSALYFCASSGGRGGDEQFFGPGTRLTVL.

This clone appeared a few times. V usage is TRBV25-1 and J usage is TRBJ1-1; unclear D gene. The germline V gene has CDR1 MGHDK and CDR2 SYGVNS. This CDR3 spans 14 amino acids. V was clipped by 4 bases and J by 0 bases, with 9 bases between them. In DNA form, the CDR3 reads TGTGCCAGCAGTGTCGTGGGTATGAACACTGAAGCTTTCTTT. It is translated as CASSVVGMNTEAFF. Looking up the rest from reference TRBV25-1 and TRBJ1-1 gives the full variable domain: EADIYQTPRYLVIGTGKKITLECSQTMGHDKMYWYQQDPGMELHLIHYSYGVNSTEKGDLSSESTVSRIRTEHFPLTLESARPSHTSQYLCASSVVGMNTEAFFGQGTRLTVV.

The chain links TRBV28 to TRBJ1-5; the D is unclear. The CDR3 covers 16 residues. V gave up 6 bases and J gave up 3 bases, with 18 bases separating them. Germline V gene data show CDR1 as MDHEN and CDR2 as SYDVKM. The CDR3 region has the DNA TGTGCCAGCAGACTAGCCGCAGTTCCCACCAATCAGCCCCAGCATTTT. Residues: CASRLAAVPTNQPQHF.

This chain uses TRBV4-2 with TRBJ2-7; 13 nucleotides align to TRBD2. The length of the CDR3 is 18 residues. Germline V CDR1 and CDR2: LGHNA, YNFKEQ. V lost 6 bases to trimming and J lost 0 bases; unmatched junction nucleotides: 11. DNA of the CDR3: TGTGCCAGCAGTCTCGCGATGGGACTAGCGGGGCGCTCCTACGAGCAGTACTTC. Its translation: CASSLAMGLAGRSYEQYF.

This clone was seen a single time. The chain is built from TRBV5-4 and TRBJ2-5, with a possible D match to TRBD1 (7 bases). The V end was cut by 0 bases, the J end by 1 base, with 19 bases between. Germline V CDR1 and CDR2: SGHNT, YYREEE (reference sequence). The CDR3 loop spans 18 amino acids. The CDR3 DNA is TGTGCCAGCAGCTTGGGCGGGACCCCAGGGGGGACCCAAGAGACCCAGTACTTC. Translating it yields CASSLGGTPGGTQETQYF.

The gene calls are TRBV25-1 and TRBJ2-2; no reliable D call. Looked up from germline, CDR1 is MGHDK and CDR2 is SYGVNS. V lost 3 bases to trimming and J lost 0 bases, with 14 bases between them. The CDR3 consists of 17 residues. The CDR3 here is CASSEARFGANTGELFF. For the CDR3, the DNA is TGTGCCAGCAGTGAGGCCCGATTCGGCGCGAACACCGGGGAGCTGTTTTTT.

With regard to this clone: This clone may be a read error of a much larger clone one base away. This sequence joins TRBV5-6 and TRBJ2-2; TRBD2 matches at 8 bases. With V trimmed by 4 bases and J by 2 bases, 4 bases remained unmatched. This CDR3 comprises 15 residues. Germline CDR1 and CDR2: SGHDT and YYEEEE. CDR3: CASSALAANTGELFF. In DNA form, the CDR3 reads TGTGCCAGCAGCGCACTAGCGGCCAACACCGGGGAGCTGTTTTTT. The full variable domain, with the rest looked up from reference TRBV5-6 and TRBJ2-2, is DAGVTQSPTHLIKTRGQQVTLRCSPKSGHDTVSWYQQALGQGPQFIFQYYEEEERQRGNFPDRFSGHQFPNYSSELNVNALLLGDSALYLCASSALAANTGELFFGEGSRLTVL.

In nucleotides, the CDR3 is TGTGCCAGCAGACCCCGGAAGGAGATAGGGCTACGCGAGCAGTACTTC. It is translated as CASRPRKEIGLREQYF. The J gene is TRBJ2-7, the V gene TRBV6-6, with D unresolved. The CDR3 sequence is 16 residues long. Deletions cut 6 bases from V and 6 bases from J, with 24 bases between. In germline, CDR1 is MNHNY, CDR2 SVGAGI (reference sequence).

J is TRBJ2-7 and V is TRBV7-2; D ambiguous. Germline V gives CDR1 SGHTA, CDR2 FQGNSA. The CDR3 has 13 amino acids. V gave up 3 bases and J gave up 6 bases, with 12 bases separating them. The chain's CDR3 is CASSLDPPLEQYF. CDR3 sequence (DNA): TGTGCCAGCAGCTTGGACCCGCCGCTCGAGCAGTACTTC.

The gene calls are TRBV2 and TRBJ2-1; D uncertain. The V end lost 6 bases, the J end lost 4 bases, and 19 bases lay between the germline ends. The CDR3 totals 16 residues. From germline, CDR1 is SNHLY and CDR2 FYNNEI. CDR3 sequence: CASSDFSNAPYNEQFF. The CDR3 nucleotides are TGTGCCAGCAGCGATTTTTCCAACGCCCCTTACAATGAGCAGTTCTTC.

V gene TRBV5-1 combines with J gene TRBJ1-1, with 7 bases lining up with TRBD1. CDR3 length: 13 amino acids. V lost 7 bases to trimming and J lost 5 bases; unmatched junction nucleotides: 8. Germline V gene lookup returns CDR1 SGHRS and CDR2 YFSETQ. CDR3 residues: CASGRGGPTEAFF. The CDR3 DNA is TGCGCCAGCGGAAGAGGGGGCCCGACTGAAGCTTTCTTT.

This clone was seen ten or more times. The CDR3 coding sequence is TGCAGCGTTGAATCGGGACAGGGCACTGAAGCTTTCTTT. Protein sequence: CSVESGQGTEAFF. The chain has TRBV29-1 and TRBJ1-1, with TRBD1 matching over 9 bases. CDR3 size: 13 residues. Germline CDR1 is SQVTM and CDR2 is ANQGSEA. V dropped 2 bases and J dropped 4; count of bases not matched to a gene: 2.

The genes are TRBV5-6 and TRBJ1-5, with D unresolved. Germline V gives CDR1 SGHDT, CDR2 YYEEEE. This CDR3 comprises 13 residues. Between the trimmed V and J ends, which lost 2 bases and 8 bases, there was a span of 11 bases. The CDR3: CASSFWRKEPQHF. For the CDR3, the DNA is TGTGCCAGCAGCTTCTGGAGGAAGGAGCCCCAGCATTTT.

About this clone itself: The same CDR3 arises from other DNA sequences in this sample as well. CDR3: CSAPLNEQFF. DNA for the CDR3: TGCAGTGCTCCCCTTAATGAGCAGTTCTTC. The rearrangement links TRBV20-1 to TRBJ2-1; D not certain. Germline CDR1 reads DFQATT; CDR2 reads SNEGSKA (reference sequence). V dropped 5 bases and J dropped 7 bases, with 6 bases sitting between them. The CDR3 contains 10 residues.

V usage is TRBV7-3 and J usage is TRBJ2-1, with 9 positions matching TRBD1. CDR1 and CDR2 from the germline V gene are SGHTA and FQGTGA. With 4 bases clipped from V and 9 bases from J, the junction kept 4 bases outside the gene matches. The length of the CDR3 is 13 residues. CDR3 sequence reads: CASSSGTGREQFF. DNA of the CDR3: TGTGCCAGCAGCTCAGGGACAGGGCGTGAGCAGTTCTTC.

The CDR3 coding sequence is TGTGCCAGCAGTGTAAGGGGGATGAACACTGAAGCTTTCTTT. Translated: CASSVRGMNTEAFF. J is TRBJ1-1 and V is TRBV2, with D perhaps TRBD1 (6 bases). V lost 4 bases, J lost 0 bases, and 9 bases lay in between. CDR3 length equals 14 residues. The V gene's germline CDR1 is SNHLY and CDR2 FYNNEI.

As to this clone: Germline and junction disagree at one end, which may indicate a read error. This chain connects TRBV15 to TRBJ2-4; D uncertain. CDR1 is LNHNV and CDR2 is YYDKDF in the germline V gene (reference sequence). The CDR3 is 20 amino acids. In DNA form, the CDR3 reads TGTGCCGCCAGCCCAGAGAAAAGACGGATCGGGCCCTTAGCCAAAAACATTCAGTACTTC. This translates into CAASPEKRRIGPLAKNIQYF.